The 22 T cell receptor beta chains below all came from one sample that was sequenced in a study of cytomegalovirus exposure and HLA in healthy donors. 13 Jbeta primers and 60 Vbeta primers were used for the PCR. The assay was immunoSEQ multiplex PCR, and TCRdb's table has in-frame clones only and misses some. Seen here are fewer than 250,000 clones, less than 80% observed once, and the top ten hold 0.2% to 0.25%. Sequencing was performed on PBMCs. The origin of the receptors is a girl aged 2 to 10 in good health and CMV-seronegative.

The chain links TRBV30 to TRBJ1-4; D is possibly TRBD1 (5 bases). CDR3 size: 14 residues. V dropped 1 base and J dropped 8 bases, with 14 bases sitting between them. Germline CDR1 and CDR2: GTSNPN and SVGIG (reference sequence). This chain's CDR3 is CAWSASGFREKLFF. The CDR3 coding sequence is TGTGCCTGGAGTGCGTCAGGGTTTAGGGAAAAACTGTTTTTT.

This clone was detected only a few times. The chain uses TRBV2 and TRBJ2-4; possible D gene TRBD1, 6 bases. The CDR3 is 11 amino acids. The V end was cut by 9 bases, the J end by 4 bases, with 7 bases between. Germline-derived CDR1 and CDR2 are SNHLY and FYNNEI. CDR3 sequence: CASGQKNIQYF. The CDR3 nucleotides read TGTGCCAGTGGACAGAAAAACATTCAGTACTTC.

CDR3 amino acids: CASSLVVTSPYEQYF. The CDR3 coding sequence is TGTGCCAGCAGCTTAGTTGTGACTAGCCCGTACGAGCAGTACTTC. V gene TRBV7-2 combines with J gene TRBJ2-7, with 7 bases fitting TRBD2. The CDR3 covers 15 residues. Trimming removed 1 base from V and 4 bases from J; junction bases left unmatched: 7. Per the germline V gene, CDR1 is SGHTA and CDR2 is FQGNSA.

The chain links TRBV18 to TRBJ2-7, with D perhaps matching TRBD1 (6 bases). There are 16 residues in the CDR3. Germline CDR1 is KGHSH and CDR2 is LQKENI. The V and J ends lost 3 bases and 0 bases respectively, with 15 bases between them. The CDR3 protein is CASSPPGALSSYEQYF. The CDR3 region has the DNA TGTGCCAGCTCACCTCCAGGGGCGCTTAGCTCCTACGAGCAGTACTTC. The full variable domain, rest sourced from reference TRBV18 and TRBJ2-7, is NAGVMQNPRHLVRRRGQEARLRCSPMKGHSHVYWYRQLPEEGLKFMVYLQKENIIDESGMPKERFSAEFPKEGPSILRIQQVVRGDSAAYFCASSPPGALSSYEQYFGPGTRLTVT.

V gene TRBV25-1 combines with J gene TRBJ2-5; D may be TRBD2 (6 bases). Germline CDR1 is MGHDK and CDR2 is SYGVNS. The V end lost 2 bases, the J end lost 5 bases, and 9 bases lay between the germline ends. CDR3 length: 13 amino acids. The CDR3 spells CASSEGGAETQYF. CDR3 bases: TGTGCCAGCAGTGAAGGAGGGGCTGAGACCCAGTACTTC.

CDR3 bases: TGTGCCATCAGTGAGTCGACTCAAGCGGGTAATCAGCCCCAGCATTTT. The encoded protein is CAISESTQAGNQPQHF. The chain combines TRBV10-3 with TRBJ1-5; D is undetermined. Germline V gene lookup returns CDR1 ENHRY and CDR2 SYGVKD. V lost 0 bases and J lost 4, with 13 bases in between. The CDR3 extends over 16 amino acids.

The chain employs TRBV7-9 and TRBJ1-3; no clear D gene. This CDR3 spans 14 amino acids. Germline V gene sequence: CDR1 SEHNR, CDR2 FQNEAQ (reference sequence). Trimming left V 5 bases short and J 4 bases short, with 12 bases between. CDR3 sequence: CASSGYGVGNTIYF. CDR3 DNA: TGTGCCAGCAGCGGTTACGGTGTCGGAAACACCATATATTTT.

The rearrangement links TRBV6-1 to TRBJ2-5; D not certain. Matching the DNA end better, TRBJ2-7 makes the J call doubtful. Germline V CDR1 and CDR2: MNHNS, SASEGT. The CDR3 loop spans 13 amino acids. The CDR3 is CASSAAHSYEQYF. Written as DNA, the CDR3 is TGTGCCAGCAGTGCTGCGCATTCCTACGAGCAGTACTTC.

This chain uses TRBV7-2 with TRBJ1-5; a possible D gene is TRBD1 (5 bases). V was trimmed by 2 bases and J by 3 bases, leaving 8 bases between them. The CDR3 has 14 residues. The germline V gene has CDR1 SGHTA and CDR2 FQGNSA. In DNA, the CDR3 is TGTGCCAGCAGCTTACAAGGGGTCAATCAGCCCCAGCATTTT. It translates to CASSLQGVNQPQHF.

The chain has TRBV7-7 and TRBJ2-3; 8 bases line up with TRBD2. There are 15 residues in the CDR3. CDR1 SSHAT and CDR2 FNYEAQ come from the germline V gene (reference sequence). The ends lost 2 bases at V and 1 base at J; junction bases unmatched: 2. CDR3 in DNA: TGTGCCAGCAGCTTAACAGCGGGAGGCACAGATACGCAGTATTTT. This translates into CASSLTAGGTDTQYF.

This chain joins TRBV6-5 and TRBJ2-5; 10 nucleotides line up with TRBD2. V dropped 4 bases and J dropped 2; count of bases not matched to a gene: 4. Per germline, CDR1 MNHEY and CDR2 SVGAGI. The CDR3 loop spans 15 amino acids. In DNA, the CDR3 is TGTGCCAGCAGTTTAGCGGGGGGAACACAAGAGACCCAGTACTTC. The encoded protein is CASSLAGGTQETQYF.

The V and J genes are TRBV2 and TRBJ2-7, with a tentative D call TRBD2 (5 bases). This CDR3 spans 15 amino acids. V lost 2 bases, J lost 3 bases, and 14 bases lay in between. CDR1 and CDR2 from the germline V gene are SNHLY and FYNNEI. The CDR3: CASSERSGSVYEQYF. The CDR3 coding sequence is TGTGCCAGCAGTGAACGATCGGGGTCCGTCTACGAGCAGTACTTC.

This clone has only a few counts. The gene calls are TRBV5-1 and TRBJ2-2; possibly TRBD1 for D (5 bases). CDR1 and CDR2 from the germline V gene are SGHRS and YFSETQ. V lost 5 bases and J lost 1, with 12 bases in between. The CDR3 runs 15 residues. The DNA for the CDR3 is TGCGCCAGCAGGTACCGACAGCTGAACACCGGGGAGCTGTTTTTT. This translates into CASRYRQLNTGELFF.

CDR3 protein: CASTTDRGRTGELFF. The DNA for the CDR3 is TGTGCCAGCACCACAGACAGGGGGCGGACCGGGGAGCTGTTTTTT. The chain is built from TRBV2 and TRBJ2-2; 10 bases fit TRBD1. V trimming: 7 bases; J trimming: 5 bases; junction bases outside the gene matches: 7. The V gene's germline CDR1 is SNHLY and CDR2 FYNNEI. The CDR3 runs to 15 residues.

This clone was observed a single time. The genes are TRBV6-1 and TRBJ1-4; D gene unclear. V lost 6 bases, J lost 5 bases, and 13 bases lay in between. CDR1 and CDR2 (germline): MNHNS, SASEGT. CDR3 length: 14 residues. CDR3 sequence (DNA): TGTGCCAGCAGCCCCTCGCCCCGGAATGAAAAACTGTTTTTT. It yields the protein CASSPSPRNEKLFF.

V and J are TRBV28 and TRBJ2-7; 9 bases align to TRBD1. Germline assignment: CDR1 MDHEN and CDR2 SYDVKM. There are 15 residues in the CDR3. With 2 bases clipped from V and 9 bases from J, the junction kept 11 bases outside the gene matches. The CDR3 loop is CASSLRDRAFGGQYF. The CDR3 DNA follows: TGTGCCAGCAGTTTAAGGGACAGGGCGTTCGGGGGGCAGTACTTC. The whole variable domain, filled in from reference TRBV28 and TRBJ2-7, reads DVKVTQSSRYLVKRTGEKVFLECVQDMDHENMFWYRQDPGLGLRLIYFSYDVKMKEKGDIPEGYSVSREKKERFSLILESASTNQTSMYLCASSLRDRAFGGQYFGPGTRLTVT.

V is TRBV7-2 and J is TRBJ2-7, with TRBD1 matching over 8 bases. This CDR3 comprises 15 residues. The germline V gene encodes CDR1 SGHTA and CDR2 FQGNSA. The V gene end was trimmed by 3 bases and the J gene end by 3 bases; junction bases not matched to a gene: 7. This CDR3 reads CASSLQGAPDYEQYF. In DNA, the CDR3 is TGTGCCAGCAGCTTGCAGGGGGCACCTGACTACGAGCAGTACTTC.

The CDR3 nucleotides are TGCGCCAGCAGTTCAGCGGGCACAGATACGCAGTATTTT. Amino acids: CASSSAGTDTQYF. The V gene is TRBV10-1, the J gene TRBJ2-3, with D possibly TRBD2 on 5 matching bases. Germline V CDR1 and CDR2: WNHNN, SYGVQD (reference sequence). Between the trimmed V and J ends, which lost 5 bases and 1 base, there was a span of 7 bases. This CDR3 is 13 amino acids long.

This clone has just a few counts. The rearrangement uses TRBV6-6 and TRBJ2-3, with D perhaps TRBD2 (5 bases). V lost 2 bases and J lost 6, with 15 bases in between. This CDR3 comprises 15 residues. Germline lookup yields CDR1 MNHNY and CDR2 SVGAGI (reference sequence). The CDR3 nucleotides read TGTGCCAGCAGTTACCCTATCCTAGCCGGCGATACGCAGTATTTT. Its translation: CASSYPILAGDTQYF.

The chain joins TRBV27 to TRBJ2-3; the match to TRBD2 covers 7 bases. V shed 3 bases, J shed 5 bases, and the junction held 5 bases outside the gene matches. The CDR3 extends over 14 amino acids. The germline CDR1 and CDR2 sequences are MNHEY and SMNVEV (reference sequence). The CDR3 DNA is TGTGCCAGCAGTTTCAGCGGGAACAAAGATACGCAGTATTTT. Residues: CASSFSGNKDTQYF.

Here the CDR3 reads CASSDGGQGRGTDTQYF. The DNA of the CDR3 is TGCGCCAGCAGTGATGGGGGACAGGGGAGGGGGACAGATACGCAGTATTTT. This chain joins TRBV10-1 and TRBJ2-3, with TRBD1 matching over 10 bases. V was pared by 3 bases and J by 3 bases, with 9 bases of the junction left unmatched. The CDR3 loop spans 17 amino acids. In germline, CDR1 is WNHNN, CDR2 SYGVQD (reference sequence).

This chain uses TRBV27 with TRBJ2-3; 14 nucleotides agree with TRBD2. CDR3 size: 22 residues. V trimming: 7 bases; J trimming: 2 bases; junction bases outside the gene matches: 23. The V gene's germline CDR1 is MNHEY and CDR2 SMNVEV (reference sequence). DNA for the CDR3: TGTGCCAGCACTTACCTACACGGTAGGACTAGCGGGGGGCAAATATACACAGATACGCAGTATTTT. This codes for CASTYLHGRTSGGQIYTDTQYF.